The rows below give T cell receptor beta chains drawn from one sample of a study of T cells in Graves' hyperthyroidism and ophthalmopathy. One entry per CDR3 protein, called by TCRdb with MiXCR from the multiplex PCR reads. The sample consists of around 56,000 distinct CDR3 sequences, roughly 58% of them appearing once. The sample comprised blood. All receptors derive from a woman aged 55-70 years with Graves' ophthalmopathy. CDR3s include the opening cysteine and the closing phenylalanine or tryptophan. A D gene is named only where the DNA matches it firmly. Size tells how often a clone was seen (once, few, many) or the class of an expanded clone, and some rows leave it out.

j_call v_call cdr3_length d_call clone_size cdr3_aa cdr3_nt
TRBJ2-7 TRBV6-5 13 TRBD1 - CASSGDRGYEQYF TGTGCCAGCAGTGGGGACAGGGGCTACGAGCAGTACTTC
TRBJ2-5 TRBV12-3/TRBV12-4 11 - - CASSQGETQYF TGTGCCAGCAGCCAGGGGGAGACCCAGTACTTC
TRBJ1-5 TRBV28 15 TRBD1 - CASLDPGGAHQPQHF TGTGCCAGCTTGGACCCAGGGGGCGCGCATCAGCCCCAGCATTTT
TRBJ1-4 TRBV7-9 14 - many CASSLVGGDEKLFF TGTGCCAGCAGCTTAGTGGGGGGAGATGAAAAACTGTTTTTT
TRBJ1-2 TRBV10-3 15 TRBD1 - CAISESGTANYGYTF TGTGCCATCAGTGAGTCCGGGACAGCTAACTATGGCTACACCTTC
TRBJ2-5 TRBV30 13 - many CAWSEPAKETQYF TGTGCCTGGAGTGAACCCGCCAAAGAGACCCAGTACTTC
TRBJ1-1 TRBV4-1 18 TRBD1 many CASSQGTYYRGRDTEAFF TGCGCCAGCAGCCAAGGGACGTACTACAGGGGCCGGGACACTGAAGCTTTCTTT
TRBJ2-5 TRBV6-1 16 TRBD1 many CASSEVGRTGIGTQYF TGTGCCAGCAGTGAAGTAGGGAGGACAGGGATCGGGACCCAGTACTTC
TRBJ2-1 TRBV20-1 13 - - CSASRQWGNEQFF TGCAGTGCTAGTCGGCAGTGGGGTAATGAGCAGTTCTTC
TRBJ1-4 TRBV4-1 17 TRBD1 many CASSPEPGQGVWEKLFF TGCGCCAGCAGCCCCGAGCCGGGACAGGGGGTATGGGAAAAACTGTTTTTT
TRBJ1-1 TRBV7-9 11 - - CASSLLAEASF TGTGCCAGCAGCCTCCTCGCTGAAGCTTCCTTT
TRBJ1-2 TRBV4-3 13 - - CASSQDLGYSYTF TGCGCCAGCAGCCAAGATTTGGGATATAGCTACACCTTT